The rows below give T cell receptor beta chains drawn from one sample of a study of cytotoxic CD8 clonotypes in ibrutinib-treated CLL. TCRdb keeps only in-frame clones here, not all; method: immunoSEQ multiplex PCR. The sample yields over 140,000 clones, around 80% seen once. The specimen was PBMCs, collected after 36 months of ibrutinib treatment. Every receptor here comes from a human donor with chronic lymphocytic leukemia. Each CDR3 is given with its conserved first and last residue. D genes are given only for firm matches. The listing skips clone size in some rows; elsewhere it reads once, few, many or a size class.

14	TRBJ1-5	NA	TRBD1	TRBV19	CASSRGTANQPQHF	TGTGCCAGTAGTCGAGGGACAGCGAATCAGCCCCAGCATTTT
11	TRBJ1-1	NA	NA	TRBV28	CASSFNTEAFF	TGTGCCAGCAGCTTCAACACTGAAGCTTTCTTT
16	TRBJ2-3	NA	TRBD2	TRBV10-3	CAITGGTAGGPNTQYF	TGTGCCATCACCGGCGGTACGGCGGGGGGGCCCAATACGCAGTATTTT
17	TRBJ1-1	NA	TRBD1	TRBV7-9	CASSLETGFSMNTEAFF	TGTGCCAGCAGCTTAGAGACAGGGTTTTCAATGAACACTGAAGCTTTCTTT
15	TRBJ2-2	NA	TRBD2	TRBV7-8	CASSLELAGTGELFF	TGTGCCAGCAGCTTAGAACTAGCGGGGACCGGGGAGCTGTTTTTT
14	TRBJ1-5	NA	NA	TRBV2	CASRTDETGQPQHF	TGTGCCAGCAGGACTGATGAGACAGGTCAGCCCCAGCATTTT
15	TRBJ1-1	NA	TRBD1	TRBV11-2	CASSITGGWDTEAFF	TGTGCCAGCAGCATTACAGGGGGTTGGGACACTGAAGCTTTCTTT
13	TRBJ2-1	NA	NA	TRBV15	CATSRVGRNEQFF	TGTGCCACCAGCAGGGTGGGGAGGAATGAGCAGTTCTTC
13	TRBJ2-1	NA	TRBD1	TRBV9	CASSRDRYNEQFF	TGTGCCAGCAGCAGGGACAGGTACAATGAGCAGTTCTTC
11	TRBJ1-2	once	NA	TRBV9	CASSVDGGYTF	TGTGCCAGCAGTGTAGACGGGGGCTACACCTTC
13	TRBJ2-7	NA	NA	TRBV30	CAWSRGGGHEQYF	TGTGCCTGGAGTCGTGGAGGGGGCCACGAGCAGTACTTC
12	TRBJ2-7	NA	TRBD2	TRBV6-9	CARAGVDYEQYF	TGTGCCAGAGCGGGGGTCGACTACGAGCAGTACTTC
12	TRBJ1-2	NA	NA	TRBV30	CAWSVLGYGYTF	TGTGCCTGGAGTGTGTTAGGCTATGGCTACACCTTC
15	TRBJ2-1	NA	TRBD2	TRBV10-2	CASSEPPGGLNEQFF	TGCGCCAGCAGCGAACCTCCGGGGGGGCTCAATGAGCAGTTCTTC
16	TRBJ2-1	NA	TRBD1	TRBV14	CASSRPGTGGYNEQFF	TGTGCCAGCAGCCGACCCGGGACAGGGGGTTACAATGAGCAGTTCTTC
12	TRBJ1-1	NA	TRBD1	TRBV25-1	CASYRDRGPAFF	TGTGCCAGCTACCGGGACAGGGGCCCAGCTTTCTTT
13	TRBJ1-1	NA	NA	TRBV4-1	CASKGGRDTEAFF	TGCGCCAGCAAGGGGGGGCGGGACACTGAAGCTTTCTTT
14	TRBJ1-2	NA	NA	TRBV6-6	CASSYQDSNYGYTF	TGTGCCAGCAGTTACCAGGACAGTAACTATGGCTACACCTTC
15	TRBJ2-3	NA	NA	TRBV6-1	CASSEVQGRTDTQYF	TGTGCCAGCAGTGAAGTTCAGGGCCGCACAGATACGCAGTATTTT
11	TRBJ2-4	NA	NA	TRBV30	CAWTSQNIQYF	TGTGCCTGGACTAGCCAAAACATTCAGTACTTC
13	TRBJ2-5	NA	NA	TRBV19	CASTGAAQETQYF	TGTGCCAGTACTGGAGCGGCTCAAGAGACCCAGTACTTC
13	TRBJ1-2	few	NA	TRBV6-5	CASSLTDTNGYTF	TGTGCCAGCAGTCTGACAGACACGAATGGCTACACCTTC
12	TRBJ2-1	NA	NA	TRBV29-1	CSVQREYNEQFF	TGCAGCGTCCAAAGGGAGTACAATGAGCAGTTCTTC
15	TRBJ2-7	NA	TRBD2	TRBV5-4	CASSPSSGSTYEQYF	TGTGCCAGCAGCCCGAGTAGCGGGAGTACCTACGAGCAGTACTTC
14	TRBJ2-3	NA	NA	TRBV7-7	CASSWGGAADTQYF	TGTGCCAGCAGCTGGGGGGGGGCCGCGGATACGCAGTATTTT
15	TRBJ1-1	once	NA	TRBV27	CASSLYAGRNTEAFF	TGTGCCAGCAGTTTATACGCAGGCCGTAACACTGAAGCTTTCTTT
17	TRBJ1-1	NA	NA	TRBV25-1	CASSEGIGETHNTEAFF	TGTGCCAGCAGTGAAGGAATCGGGGAGACTCACAACACTGAAGCTTTCTTT